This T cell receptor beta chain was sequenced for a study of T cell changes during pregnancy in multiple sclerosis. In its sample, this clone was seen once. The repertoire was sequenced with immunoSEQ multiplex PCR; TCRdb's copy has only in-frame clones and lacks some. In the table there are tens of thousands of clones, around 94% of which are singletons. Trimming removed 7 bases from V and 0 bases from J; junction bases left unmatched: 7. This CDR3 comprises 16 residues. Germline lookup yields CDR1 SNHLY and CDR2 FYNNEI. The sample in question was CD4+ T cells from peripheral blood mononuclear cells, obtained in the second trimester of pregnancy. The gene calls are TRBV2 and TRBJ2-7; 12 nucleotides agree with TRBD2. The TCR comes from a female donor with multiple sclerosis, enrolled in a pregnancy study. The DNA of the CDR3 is TGTGCCAGCAAAAGGACTAGCGGGGTCAGCTCCTACGAGCAGTACTTC. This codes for CASKRTSGVSSYEQYF.